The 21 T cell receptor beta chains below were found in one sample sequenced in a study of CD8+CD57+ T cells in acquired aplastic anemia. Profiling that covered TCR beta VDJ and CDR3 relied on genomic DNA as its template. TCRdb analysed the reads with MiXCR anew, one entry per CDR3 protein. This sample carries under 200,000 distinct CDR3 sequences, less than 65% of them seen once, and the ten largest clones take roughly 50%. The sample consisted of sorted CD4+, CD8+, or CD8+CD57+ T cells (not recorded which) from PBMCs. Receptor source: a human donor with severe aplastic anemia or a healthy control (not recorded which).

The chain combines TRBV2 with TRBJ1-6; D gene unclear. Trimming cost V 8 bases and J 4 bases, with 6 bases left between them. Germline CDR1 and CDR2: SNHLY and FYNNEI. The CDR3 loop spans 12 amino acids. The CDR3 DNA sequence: TGTGCCAGCCAGGTTTATAATTCACCCCTCCACTTT. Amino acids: CASQVYNSPLHF.

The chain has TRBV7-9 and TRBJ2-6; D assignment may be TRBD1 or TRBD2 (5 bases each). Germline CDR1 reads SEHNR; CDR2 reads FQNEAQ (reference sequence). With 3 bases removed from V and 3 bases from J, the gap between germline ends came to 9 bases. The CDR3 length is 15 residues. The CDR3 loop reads CASSLTGLGANVLTF. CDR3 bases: TGTGCCAGCAGCTTGACGGGGCTTGGGGCCAACGTCCTGACTTTC.

Written as DNA, the CDR3 is TGCGCCAGCAGGGGAGCGGGAGTGATGACCGGGGAGCTGTTTTTT. The encoded protein is CASRGAGVMTGELFF. This chain connects TRBV5-1 to TRBJ2-2; 8 bases match TRBD2. CDR1 is SGHRS and CDR2 is YFSETQ in the germline V gene. This CDR3 has 15 residues. Trimming at V came to 5 bases and at J to 5 bases, leaving 8 bases not matched to a gene.

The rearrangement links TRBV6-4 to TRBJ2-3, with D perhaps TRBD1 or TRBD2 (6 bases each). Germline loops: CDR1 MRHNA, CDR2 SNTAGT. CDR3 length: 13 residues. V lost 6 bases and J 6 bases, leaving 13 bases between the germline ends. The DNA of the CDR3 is TGTGCCAGCAGCACGGGGGCCCGCGATACGCAGTATTTT. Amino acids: CASSTGARDTQYF.

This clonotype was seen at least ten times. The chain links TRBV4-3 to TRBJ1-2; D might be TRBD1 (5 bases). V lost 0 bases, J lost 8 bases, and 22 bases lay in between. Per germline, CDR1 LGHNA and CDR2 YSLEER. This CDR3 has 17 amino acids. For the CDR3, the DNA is TGCGCCAGCAGCCAAGATACTGGCGTGGGGGGACTAGAGGGCTACACCTTC. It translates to CASSQDTGVGGLEGYTF.

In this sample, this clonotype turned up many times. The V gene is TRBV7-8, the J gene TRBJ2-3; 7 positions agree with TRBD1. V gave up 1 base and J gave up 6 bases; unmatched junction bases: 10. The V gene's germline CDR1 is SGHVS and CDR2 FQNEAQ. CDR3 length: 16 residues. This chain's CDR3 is CASSLEGARNSDTQYF. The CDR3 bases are TGTGCCAGCAGCTTAGAGGGGGCGCGAAACTCGGATACGCAGTATTTT.

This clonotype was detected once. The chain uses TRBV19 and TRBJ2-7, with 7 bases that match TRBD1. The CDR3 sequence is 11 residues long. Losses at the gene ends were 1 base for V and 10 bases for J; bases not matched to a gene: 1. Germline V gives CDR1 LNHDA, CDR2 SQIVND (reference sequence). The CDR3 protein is CASSIGQGQYF. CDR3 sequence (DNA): TGTGCCAGTAGTATAGGACAGGGCCAGTACTTC.

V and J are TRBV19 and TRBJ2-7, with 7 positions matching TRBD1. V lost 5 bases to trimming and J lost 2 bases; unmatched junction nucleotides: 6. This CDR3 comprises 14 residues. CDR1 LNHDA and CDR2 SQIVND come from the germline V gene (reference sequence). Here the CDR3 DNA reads TGTGCCAGTAGTGCACAGGGGCATCCCTACGAGCAGTACTTC. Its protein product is CASSAQGHPYEQYF. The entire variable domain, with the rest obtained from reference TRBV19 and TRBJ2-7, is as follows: DGGITQSPKYLFRKEGQNVTLSCEQNLNHDAMYWYRQDPGQGLRLIYYSQIVNDFQKGDIAEGYSVSREKKESFPLTVTSAQKNPTAFYLCASSAQGHPYEQYFGPGTRLTVT.

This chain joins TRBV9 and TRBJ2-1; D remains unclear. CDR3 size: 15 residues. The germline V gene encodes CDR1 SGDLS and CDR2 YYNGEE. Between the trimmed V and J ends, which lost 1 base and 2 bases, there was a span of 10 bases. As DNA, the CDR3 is TGTGCCAGCAGCGTAACTACCCTAACCTACAATGAGCAGTTCTTC. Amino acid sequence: CASSVTTLTYNEQFF. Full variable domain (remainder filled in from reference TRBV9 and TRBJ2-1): DSGVTQTPKHLITATGQRVTLRCSPRSGDLSVYWYQQSLDQGLQFLIQYYNGEERAKGNILERFSAQQFPDLHSELNLSSLELGDSALYFCASSVTTLTYNEQFFGPGTRLTVL.

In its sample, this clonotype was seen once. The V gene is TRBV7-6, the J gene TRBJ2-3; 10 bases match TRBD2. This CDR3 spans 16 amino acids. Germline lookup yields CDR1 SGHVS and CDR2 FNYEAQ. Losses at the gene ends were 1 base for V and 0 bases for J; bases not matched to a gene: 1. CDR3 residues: CASSLELAGSTDTQYF. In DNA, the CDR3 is TGTGCCAGCAGCTTAGAACTAGCGGGAAGCACAGATACGCAGTATTTT.

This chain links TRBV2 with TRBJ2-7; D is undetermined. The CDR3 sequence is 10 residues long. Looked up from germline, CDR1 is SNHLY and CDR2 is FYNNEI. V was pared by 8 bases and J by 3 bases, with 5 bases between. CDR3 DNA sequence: TGTGCCAGCGGGGACTACGAGCAGTACTTC. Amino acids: CASGDYEQYF.

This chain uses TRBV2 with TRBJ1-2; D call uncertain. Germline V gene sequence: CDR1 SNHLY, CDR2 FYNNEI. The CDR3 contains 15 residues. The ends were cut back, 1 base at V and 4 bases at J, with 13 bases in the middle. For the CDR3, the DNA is TGTGCCAGCAGTGAAGATGGTTCGGTGTCCTATGGCTACACCTTC. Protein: CASSEDGSVSYGYTF.

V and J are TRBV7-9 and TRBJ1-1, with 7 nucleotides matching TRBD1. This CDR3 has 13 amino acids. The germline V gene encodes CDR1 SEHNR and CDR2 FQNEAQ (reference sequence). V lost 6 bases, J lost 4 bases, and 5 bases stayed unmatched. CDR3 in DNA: TGTGCCAGCAGGCGGTCAGGGGGCACTGAAGCTTTCTTT. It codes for CASRRSGGTEAFF.

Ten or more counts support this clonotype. Here the CDR3 DNA reads TGTGCCAGCAGCATACAAACAGGGTTTTTCTCCTACGAGCAGTACTTC. Its translation: CASSIQTGFFSYEQYF. This chain connects TRBV5-6 to TRBJ2-7; possible D gene TRBD1, 6 bases. Germline loops: CDR1 SGHDT, CDR2 YYEEEE. This CDR3 is 16 amino acids long. Between the trimmed V and J ends, which lost 4 bases and 0 bases, there was a span of 17 bases.

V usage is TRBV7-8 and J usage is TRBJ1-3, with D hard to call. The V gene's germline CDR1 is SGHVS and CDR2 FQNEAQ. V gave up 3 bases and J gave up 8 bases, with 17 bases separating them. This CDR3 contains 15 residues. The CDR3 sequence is CASSFAGAYVDTIYF. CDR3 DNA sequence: TGTGCCAGCAGCTTCGCGGGCGCCTACGTAGACACCATATATTTT.

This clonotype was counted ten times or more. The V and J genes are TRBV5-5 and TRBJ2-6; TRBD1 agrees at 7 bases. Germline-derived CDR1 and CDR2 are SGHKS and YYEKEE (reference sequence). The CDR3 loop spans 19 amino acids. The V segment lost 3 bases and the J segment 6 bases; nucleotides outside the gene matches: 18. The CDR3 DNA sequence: TGTGCCAGCAGCTACTCCCCCGGGACAGCCCTCCGTGTGGCCAACGTCCTGACTTTC. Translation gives CASSYSPGTALRVANVLTF.

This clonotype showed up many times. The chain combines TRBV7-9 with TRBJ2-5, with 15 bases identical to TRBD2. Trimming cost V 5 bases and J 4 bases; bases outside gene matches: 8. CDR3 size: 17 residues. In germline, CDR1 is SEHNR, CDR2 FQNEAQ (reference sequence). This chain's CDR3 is CASSPPGLAGGGETQYF. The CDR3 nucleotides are TGTGCCAGCAGCCCGCCGGGACTAGCGGGGGGTGGAGAGACCCAGTACTTC.

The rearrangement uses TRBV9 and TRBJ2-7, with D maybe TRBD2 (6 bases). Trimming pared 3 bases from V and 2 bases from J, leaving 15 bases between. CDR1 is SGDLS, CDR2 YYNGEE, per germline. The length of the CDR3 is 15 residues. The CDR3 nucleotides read TGTGCCAGCAGCGCAGGAGGGTCCGCTCCCTACGAGCAGTACTTC. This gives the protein CASSAGGSAPYEQYF.

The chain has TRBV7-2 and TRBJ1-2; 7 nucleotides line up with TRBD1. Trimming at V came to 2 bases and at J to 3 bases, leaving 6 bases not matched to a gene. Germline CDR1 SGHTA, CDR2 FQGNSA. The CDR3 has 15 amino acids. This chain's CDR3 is CASSLTVGTDYGYTF. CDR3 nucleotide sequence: TGTGCCAGCAGCTTAACGGTCGGGACAGACTATGGCTACACCTTC.

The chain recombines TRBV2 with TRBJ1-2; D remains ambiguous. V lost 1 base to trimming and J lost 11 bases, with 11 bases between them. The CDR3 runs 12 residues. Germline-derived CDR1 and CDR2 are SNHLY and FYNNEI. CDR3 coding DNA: TGTGCCAGCAGTGAAGGGACTAGCGGATACACCTTC. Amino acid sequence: CASSEGTSGYTF.

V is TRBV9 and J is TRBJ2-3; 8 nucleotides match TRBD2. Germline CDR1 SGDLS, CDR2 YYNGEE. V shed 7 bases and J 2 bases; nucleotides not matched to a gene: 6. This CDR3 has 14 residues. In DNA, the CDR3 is TGTGCCAGCGCAGCACTAGCGGCCACAGATACGCAGTATTTT. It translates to CASAALAATDTQYF.